A selection of T cell receptor beta chains follows, all from one sample in a study of shared clonotypes between healthy human individuals. Libraries were prepared by immunoSEQ multiplex PCR; TCRdb keeps only in-frame clonotypes and omits some of them. The sample lists hundreds of thousands of clones, roughly 96% occurring once. Input material: naive CD8+ T cells sorted from blood. Receptors were obtained from a woman aged 25 to 39 in good health. CDR3s include the opening cysteine and the closing phenylalanine or tryptophan. The D gene is left open where the match is weak. Clone size is not always given. Where it is, it says once, few, many or a class for expanded clones.

j_call: TRBJ1-5
clone_size: -
d_call: -
v_call: TRBV19
cdr3_nt: TGTGCCAGTGAGGGCAGGGTAAGCAATCAGCCCCAGCATTTT
cdr3_aa: CASEGRVSNQPQHF

j_call: TRBJ1-2
clone_size: -
d_call: TRBD1
v_call: TRBV7-6
cdr3_nt: TGTGCCAGCAGCTTAGTCGCAGGGGGGGACTATGGCTACACCTTC
cdr3_aa: CASSLVAGGDYGYTF

j_call: TRBJ2-2
clone_size: -
d_call: -
v_call: TRBV6-5
cdr3_nt: TGTGCCAGCAGTTACTCTCTCACCGGGGAGCTGTTTTTT
cdr3_aa: CASSYSLTGELFF

j_call: TRBJ1-5
clone_size: -
d_call: -
v_call: TRBV4-1
cdr3_nt: TGCGCCAGCAGCTCGTCGGAGGGCAATCAGCCCCAGCATTTT
cdr3_aa: CASSSSEGNQPQHF

j_call: TRBJ1-1
clone_size: -
d_call: -
v_call: TRBV28
cdr3_nt: TGTGCCAGCAGCCGTCTCATGACAGAGACTGAAGCTTTCTTT
cdr3_aa: CASSRLMTETEAFF

j_call: TRBJ2-5
clone_size: -
d_call: -
v_call: TRBV29-1
cdr3_nt: TGCAGCGTTGAGGGGCTAGGCCCCCAGCAGTACTTC
cdr3_aa: CSVEGLGPQQYF

j_call: TRBJ2-7
clone_size: -
d_call: TRBD2
v_call: TRBV28
cdr3_nt: TGTGCCAGCAGTTTGCGGGAGCAACGCTACGAGCAGTACTTC
cdr3_aa: CASSLREQRYEQYF

j_call: TRBJ2-1
clone_size: -
d_call: TRBD2
v_call: TRBV28
cdr3_nt: TGTGCCAGCAGTCCGATTGGACTAGCGGGAGTCAATGAGCAGTTCTTC
cdr3_aa: CASSPIGLAGVNEQFF

j_call: TRBJ2-1
clone_size: -
d_call: -
v_call: TRBV18
cdr3_nt: TGTGCCAGCTCACGGGTTGCAGAATACAATGAGCAGTTCTTC
cdr3_aa: CASSRVAEYNEQFF

j_call: TRBJ2-7
clone_size: -
d_call: -
v_call: TRBV30
cdr3_nt: TGTGCCTGGAGTGTTAAAGAAGGACAGAAATTCTACGAGCAGTACTTC
cdr3_aa: CAWSVKEGQKFYEQYF

j_call: TRBJ2-7
clone_size: -
d_call: TRBD2
v_call: TRBV29-1
cdr3_nt: TGCAGCGTTGAACTAGCGGGCCCCTACGAGCAGTACTTC
cdr3_aa: CSVELAGPYEQYF

j_call: TRBJ2-7
clone_size: -
d_call: -
v_call: TRBV6-1
cdr3_nt: TGTGCCAGCAGTGAAGTGGGGGTAGGTTACGAGCAGTACTTC
cdr3_aa: CASSEVGVGYEQYF

j_call: TRBJ1-3
clone_size: -
d_call: -
v_call: TRBV15
cdr3_nt: TGTGCCACCAGCAGTCCAAGGAACAGGGCCGTATCTGGAAACACCATATATTTT
cdr3_aa: CATSSPRNRAVSGNTIYF

j_call: TRBJ2-5
clone_size: once
d_call: TRBD1
v_call: TRBV7-9
cdr3_nt: TGTGCCAGCAGCTTAAATGACAGGGGACAAGAGACCCAGTACTTC
cdr3_aa: CASSLNDRGQETQYF

j_call: TRBJ2-1
clone_size: -
d_call: TRBD1
v_call: TRBV6-6
cdr3_nt: TGTGCCAGCAACAAGCCGGGACAGGCTTACAATGAGCAGTTCTTC
cdr3_aa: CASNKPGQAYNEQFF

j_call: TRBJ1-2
clone_size: once
d_call: -
v_call: TRBV5-1
cdr3_nt: TGCGCCAGCAGCTTACCCGACAGACTCTATGGCTACACCTTC
cdr3_aa: CASSLPDRLYGYTF

j_call: TRBJ2-1
clone_size: -
d_call: -
v_call: TRBV2
cdr3_nt: TGTGCCGGCTACAATGAGCAGTTCTTC
cdr3_aa: CAGYNEQFF

j_call: TRBJ2-1
clone_size: -
d_call: -
v_call: TRBV7-2
cdr3_nt: TGTGCCAGCAGCAACCACCGGTGGGAGCAGTTCTTC
cdr3_aa: CASSNHRWEQFF